This entry is about one TCR beta chain. This sample is drawn from a study of blood T cell repertoires in COVID-19. V lost 6 bases to trimming and J lost 7 bases, with 13 bases between them. The CDR3 contains 13 residues. Assay used: immunoSEQ multiplex PCR; TCRdb lists only in-frame clones, some missing. The profile shows about 130,000 clones, approximately 83% of them singletons. Sample: peripheral blood. This clonotype was obtained from an elderly woman with acute or convalescent COVID-19. This sequence joins TRBV12-3 or TRBV12-4 and TRBJ1-5; D gene uncertain. The chain's CDR3 is CASSVSVAQPQHF. The CDR3 DNA sequence: TGTGCCAGCAGCGTCTCAGTGGCCCAGCCCCAGCATTTT.